This entry features one T cell receptor (beta chain) sequence. Its target is unknown. Clones were sequenced by immunoSEQ multiplex PCR, and TCRdb holds only the in-frame ones, with some missing. Of 150,000 to 200,000 clones in the sample, around 95% were seen once. This entry belongs to a study of T cell responses to AZD1222 COVID-19 vaccine. Across the study: Both about-4-week and about-12-week second-dose recipients were combined. Study-level results: Repertoires were obtained solely post-peak T cell response. Reportedly, nearly half of unique spike TCRs recognized epitopes outside B.1.351/B.1.1.7 mutations.

CDR3 length: 12 residues. The V end lost 4 bases, the J end lost 2 bases, and 5 bases lay between the germline ends. CDR1 and CDR2 from the germline V gene are KGHSH and LQKENI. The V call is TRBV18, the J call TRBJ1-1; no firm D call. Specimen: peripheral blood, collected on day 0 of AZD1222 vaccination. The receptor was derived from an adult in good health. CDR3 region: CASSQKNTEAFF. The DNA for the CDR3 is TGTGCCAGCTCACAAAAAAACACTGAAGCTTTCTTT.